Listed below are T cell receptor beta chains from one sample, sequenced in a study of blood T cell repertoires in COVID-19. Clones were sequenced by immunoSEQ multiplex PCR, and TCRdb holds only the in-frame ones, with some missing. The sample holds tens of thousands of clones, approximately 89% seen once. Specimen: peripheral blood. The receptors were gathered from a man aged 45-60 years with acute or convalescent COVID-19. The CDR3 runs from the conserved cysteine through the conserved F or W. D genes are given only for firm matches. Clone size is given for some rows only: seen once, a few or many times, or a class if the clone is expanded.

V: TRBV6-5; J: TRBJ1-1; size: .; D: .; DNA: TGTGCCAGCACTCCCGCCCCGGGTAACACTGAAGCTTTCTTT; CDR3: CASTPAPGNTEAFF
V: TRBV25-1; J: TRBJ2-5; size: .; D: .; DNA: TGTGCCAGCAGAAAGGGAGCCCCAGAGACCCAGTACTTC; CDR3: CASRKGAPETQYF
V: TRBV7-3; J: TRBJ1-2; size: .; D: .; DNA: TGTGCCAGCAGCTTAACGGCAGACTATGGCTACACCTTC; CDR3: CASSLTADYGYTF
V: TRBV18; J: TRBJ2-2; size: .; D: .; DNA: TGTGCCAGCTCACCAGCAGGGCACAACACCGGGGAGCTGTTTTTT; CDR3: CASSPAGHNTGELFF
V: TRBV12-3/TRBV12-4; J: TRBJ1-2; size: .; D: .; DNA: TGTGCCAGCAGTTTATTTGGGGCGGAAGGCTACACCTTC; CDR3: CASSLFGAEGYTF
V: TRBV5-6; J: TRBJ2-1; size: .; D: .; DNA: TGTGCCAGCAGCTCCGAAAACAGGGACGGCTCCTACAATGAGCAGTTCTTC; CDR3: CASSSENRDGSYNEQFF
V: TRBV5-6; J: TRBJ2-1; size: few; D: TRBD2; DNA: TGTGCCAGCAGCTTGTTCGGGAGGTCCTACAATGAGCAGTTCTTC; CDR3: CASSLFGRSYNEQFF
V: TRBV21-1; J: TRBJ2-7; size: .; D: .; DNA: TGTGCCAGCAGCAAGAAACAGGGTGTCTACGAGCAGTACTTC; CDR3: CASSKKQGVYEQYF
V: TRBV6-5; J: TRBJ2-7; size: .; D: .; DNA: TGTGCCAGCAGCGGACAAGCCGGTTCCTACGAGCAGTACTTC; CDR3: CASSGQAGSYEQYF
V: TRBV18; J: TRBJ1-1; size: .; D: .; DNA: TGTGCCAGCTCACCCCCCACCCAGGGCACTGAAGCTTTCTTT; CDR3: CASSPPTQGTEAFF
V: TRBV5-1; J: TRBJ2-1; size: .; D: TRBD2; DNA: TGCGCCAGCAAGAATCGGACTAGCGGGATAGCGTTCTTC; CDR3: CASKNRTSGIAFF
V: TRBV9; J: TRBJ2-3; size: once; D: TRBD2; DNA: TGTGCCAGCAGCGTAGATATAGCGGGGAACACAGATACGCAGTATTTT; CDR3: CASSVDIAGNTDTQYF
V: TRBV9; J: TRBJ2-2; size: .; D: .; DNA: TGTGCCAGCAGCGGGACTCCGGGCACCGGGGAGCTGTTTTTT; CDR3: CASSGTPGTGELFF
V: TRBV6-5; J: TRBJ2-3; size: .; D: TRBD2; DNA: TGTGCCAGCAGCACCCTAGCGGAATACACAGATACGCAGTATTTT; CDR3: CASSTLAEYTDTQYF